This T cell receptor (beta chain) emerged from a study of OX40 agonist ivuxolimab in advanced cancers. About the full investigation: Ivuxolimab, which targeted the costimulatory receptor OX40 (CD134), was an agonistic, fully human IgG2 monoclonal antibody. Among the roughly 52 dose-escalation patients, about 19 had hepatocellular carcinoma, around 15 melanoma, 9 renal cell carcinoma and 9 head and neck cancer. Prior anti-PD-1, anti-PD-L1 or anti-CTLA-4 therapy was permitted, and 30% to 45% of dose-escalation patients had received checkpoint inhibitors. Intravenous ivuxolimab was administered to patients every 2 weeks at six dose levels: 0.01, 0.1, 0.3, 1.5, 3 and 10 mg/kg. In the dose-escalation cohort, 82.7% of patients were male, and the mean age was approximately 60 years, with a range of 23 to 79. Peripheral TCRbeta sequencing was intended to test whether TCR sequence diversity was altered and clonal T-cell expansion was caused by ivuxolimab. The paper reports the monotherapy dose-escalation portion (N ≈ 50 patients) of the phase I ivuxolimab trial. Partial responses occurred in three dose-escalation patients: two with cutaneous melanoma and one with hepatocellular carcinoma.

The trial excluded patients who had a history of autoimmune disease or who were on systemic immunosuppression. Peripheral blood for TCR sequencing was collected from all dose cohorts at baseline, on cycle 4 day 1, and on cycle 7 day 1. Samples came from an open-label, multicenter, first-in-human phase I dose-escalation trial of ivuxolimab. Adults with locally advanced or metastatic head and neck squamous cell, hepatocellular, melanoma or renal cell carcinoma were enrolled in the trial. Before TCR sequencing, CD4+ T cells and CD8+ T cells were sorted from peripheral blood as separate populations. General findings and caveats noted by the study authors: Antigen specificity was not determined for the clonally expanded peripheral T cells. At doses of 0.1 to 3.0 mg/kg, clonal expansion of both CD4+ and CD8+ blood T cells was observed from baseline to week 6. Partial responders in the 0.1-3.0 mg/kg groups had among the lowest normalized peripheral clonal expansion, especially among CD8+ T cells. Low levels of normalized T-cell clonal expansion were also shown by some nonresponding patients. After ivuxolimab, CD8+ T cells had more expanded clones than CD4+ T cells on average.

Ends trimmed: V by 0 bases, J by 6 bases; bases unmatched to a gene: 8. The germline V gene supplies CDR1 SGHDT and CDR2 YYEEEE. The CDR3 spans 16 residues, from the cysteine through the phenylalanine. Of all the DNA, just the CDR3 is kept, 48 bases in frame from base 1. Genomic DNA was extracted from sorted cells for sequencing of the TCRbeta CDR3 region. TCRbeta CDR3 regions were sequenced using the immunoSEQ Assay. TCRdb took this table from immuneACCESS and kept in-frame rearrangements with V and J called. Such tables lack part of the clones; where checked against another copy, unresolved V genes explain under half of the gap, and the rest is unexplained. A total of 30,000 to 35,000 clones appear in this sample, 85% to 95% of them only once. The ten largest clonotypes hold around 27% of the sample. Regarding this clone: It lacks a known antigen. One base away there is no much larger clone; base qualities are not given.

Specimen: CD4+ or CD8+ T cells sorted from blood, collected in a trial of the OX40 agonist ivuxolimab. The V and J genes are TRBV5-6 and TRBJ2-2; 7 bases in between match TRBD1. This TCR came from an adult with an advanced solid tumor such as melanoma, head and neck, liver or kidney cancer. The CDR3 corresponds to CASSLAPHRGAGELFF. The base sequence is TGTGCCAGCAGCTTGGCCCCTCACAGGGGAGCCGGGGAGCTGTTTTTT.